This T cell receptor beta chain emerged from a study of shared clonotypes between healthy human individuals. Trimming took 3 bases from V and 4 from J, leaving 19 bases between them. This CDR3 is built from 16 residues. Per germline, CDR1 KGHSH and CDR2 LQKENI. Each PCR replicate from the sorted subsets contained 200 to 250 ng DNA, which is roughly 33,000 T cell genomes. The data were produced by immunoSEQ multiplex PCR, yet TCRdb's version contains in-frame clones alone and is incomplete. The sample consists of some 2,400,000 clones, nearly 97% of them appearing once. The sequenced sample consisted of naive CD4+ T cells sorted from blood. Subset denoted: CD45RA+ positively selected. The chain joins TRBV18 to TRBJ2-7, with D perhaps being TRBD1 or TRBD2 (7 bases each). This TCR came from a man aged 18 to 29 in good health. In DNA form, the CDR3 reads TGTGCCAGCTCACCCTCCAGGGGGGGGCAGGGTTACGAGCAGTACTTC. Translation: CASSPSRGGQGYEQYF.